This TCR beta chain originates from a study of monozygotic twins with cystic fibrosis. General study results and limits: Nucleotide-identical clonotype sharing was significantly higher within monozygotic CF twin pairs than between unrelated CF individuals.

The germline V gene encodes CDR1 SGHRS and CDR2 YFSETQ. The CDR3 has 15 amino acids. The J segment lost 4 bases and the V segment lost 0 bases, leaving 2 bases of the junction unmatched. As for this clone: Its antigen is not identified.

Profiled with immunoSEQ multiplex PCR; TCRdb holds only in-frame clones, not every one. This table holds over 15,000 clones, around 97% found once. The chain has TRBV5-1 and TRBJ2-7, with 12 bases fitting TRBD2. This clonotype was sampled from a girl aged 2-15 years with cystic fibrosis. Sequencing was done on a sample of blood. In nucleotides, the CDR3 is TGCGCCAGCAGCTTGGGACTAGCGGGGGTTTACGAGCAGTACTTC. Its translation: CASSLGLAGVYEQYF.